This passage covers 20 T cell receptor beta chains from one sample sequenced in a study of graft-versus-host responses after intestinal transplantation. Repertoires were generated with immunoSEQ multiplex PCR, while TCRdb's copy carries only in-frame clones and drops some. The table lists 29,000 or so clones, about 92% of them singletons. The sample was PBMCs, taken about 70 days after intestinal transplant. The receptors were gathered from a human patient who received an intestinal transplant, so some T cells may come from the graft donor.

The gene calls are TRBV14 and TRBJ1-1; D is perhaps TRBD1 (6 bases). V lost 2 bases, J lost 7 bases, and 11 bases lay in between. Germline CDR1 SGHDN, CDR2 FVKESK. This CDR3 region has 13 residues. CDR3 region: CASSQWGHVEAFF. CDR3 nucleotides: TGTGCCAGCAGCCAATGGGGACACGTTGAAGCTTTCTTT.

The chain uses TRBV27 and TRBJ2-2; 7 bases fit TRBD2. J was trimmed by 6 bases and V by 8 bases; bases with no gene match: 9. The CDR3 extends over 14 amino acids. The V gene's germline CDR1 is MNHEY and CDR2 SMNVEV (reference sequence). The CDR3 here is CASGNRGVAGELFF. The CDR3 bases are TGTGCCAGCGGAAATCGGGGGGTGGCCGGGGAGCTGTTTTTT.

J is TRBJ2-7 and V is TRBV5-1; D perhaps matches TRBD1 (6 bases). Germline CDR1 and CDR2: SGHRS and YFSETQ. The germline V and J ends were trimmed by 2 bases and 2 bases, with 11 bases remaining between them. This CDR3 region has 14 residues. The CDR3 here is CASSFRGNPYEQYF. In DNA, the CDR3 is TGCGCCAGCAGCTTCAGGGGTAATCCCTACGAGCAGTACTTC.

This chain connects TRBV13 to TRBJ2-5; no firm D call. The end of the DNA aligns better with TRBJ2-7, so the J call may be wrong. Looked up from germline, CDR1 is PRHDT and CDR2 is FYEKMQ (reference sequence). The CDR3 extends over 12 amino acids. DNA for the CDR3: TGTGCCAGCAGCTTCGCGAGTAACGAGCAGTACTTC. This translates into CASSFASNEQYF.

The chain recombines TRBV9 with TRBJ2-5; 10 bases fit TRBD2. Per germline, CDR1 SGDLS and CDR2 YYNGEE. The J segment lost 5 bases and the V segment lost 3 bases, leaving 4 bases of the junction unmatched. This CDR3 region has 14 residues. In nucleotides, the CDR3 is TGTGCCAGCAGCGCCCTAGCGGGGGATGAGACCCAGTACTTC. The encoded protein is CASSALAGDETQYF.

This chain uses TRBV6-5 with TRBJ2-1; TRBD2 matches at 10 bases. Unmatched junction bases numbered 2, after V lost 6 bases and J lost 3 bases. This CDR3 is built from 14 residues. CDR1 is MNHEY, CDR2 SVGAGI, per germline. CDR3: CASSGLAVYNEQFF. CDR3 coding DNA: TGTGCCAGCAGCGGACTAGCGGTCTACAATGAGCAGTTCTTC.

In this sample, this clone turned up once. The chain carries TRBV5-1 and TRBJ2-2; 7 bases line up with TRBD1. V lost 3 bases to trimming and J lost 0 bases; unmatched junction nucleotides: 8. The CDR3 spans 17 residues. Germline V CDR1 and CDR2: SGHRS, YFSETQ. As DNA, the CDR3 is TGCGCCAGCAGCTCACGTCCGGGACAGCCGAACACCGGGGAGCTGTTTTTT. This gives the protein CASSSRPGQPNTGELFF.

This rearrangement joins TRBV28 to TRBJ2-5, with TRBD2 matching 12 bases. The germline gives CDR1 MDHEN, CDR2 SYDVKM. The CDR3 runs 14 residues. Trimming cost V 3 bases and J 5 bases; bases outside gene matches: 1. The CDR3 DNA reads TGTGCCAGCAGTTTCACTAGCGGGAGGGAGACCCAGTACTTC. It specifies CASSFTSGRETQYF.

The gene calls are TRBV7-9 and TRBJ2-7; D is possibly TRBD1 (6 bases). V was pared by 0 bases and J by 4 bases, with 7 bases between. Germline assignment: CDR1 SEHNR and CDR2 FQNEAQ (reference sequence). This CDR3 region has 13 residues. Written as DNA, the CDR3 is TGTGCCAGCAGCTTAGCGGGGGCATACGAGCAGTACTTC. Translated, it gives CASSLAGAYEQYF.

The rearrangement uses TRBV6-1 and TRBJ2-3; a weak D match, TRBD2 (6 bases). Trimming took 1 base from V and 1 from J, leaving 9 bases between them. The V gene's germline CDR1 is MNHNS and CDR2 SASEGT. This CDR3 comprises 15 residues. The CDR3 is CASSEVGGGTDTQYF. CDR3 nucleotides: TGTGCCAGCAGTGAAGTTGGCGGGGGCACAGATACGCAGTATTTT.

The J gene is TRBJ1-1, the V gene TRBV19; 7 bases fit TRBD1. Germline V lookup: CDR1 LNHDA, CDR2 SQIVND (reference sequence). The CDR3 runs 17 residues. J was trimmed by 0 bases and V by 4 bases; bases with no gene match: 11. For the CDR3, the DNA is TGTGCCAGTAGTACCTGGGACAGAGCTGAGTTGAACACTGAAGCTTTCTTT. Translation gives CASSTWDRAELNTEAFF.

CDR3 in DNA: TGTGCCAGCAGTTCCAGGGATATCGGCTACGAGCAGTACTTC. It yields the protein CASSSRDIGYEQYF. The gene calls are TRBV28 and TRBJ2-7; TRBD1 might be the D (5 bases). Trimming removed 4 bases from V and 3 bases from J, with 13 bases in between. The CDR3 contains 14 residues. In germline, CDR1 is MDHEN, CDR2 SYDVKM.

The V call is TRBV10-1, the J call TRBJ2-7; TRBD2 agrees at 8 bases. The CDR3 has 13 amino acids. Germline CDR1 reads WNHNN; CDR2 reads SYGVQD (reference sequence). J gave up 4 bases and V 4 bases, and 3 bases lay outside the gene matches. CDR3 in DNA: TGCGCCAGCAGTGTTGCGGGGGGATACGAGCAGTACTTC. Translated: CASSVAGGYEQYF.

This clone was found once. The CDR3 DNA sequence: TGTGCCAGCAGTGAAGCGTGGGCCAAGTACTTC. Translation gives CASSEAWAKYF. The genes are TRBV6-1 and TRBJ2-5; D not certain. The CDR3 contains 11 residues. CDR1 is MNHNS, CDR2 SASEGT, per germline. V was pared by 0 bases and J by 12 bases, with 8 bases between.

V and J are TRBV19 and TRBJ1-1; TRBD1 aligns across 7 bases. J was trimmed by 2 bases and V by 7 bases; bases with no gene match: 7. This CDR3 is built from 14 residues. Germline lookup yields CDR1 LNHDA and CDR2 SQIVND (reference sequence). Here the CDR3 reads CASNIGGGNTEAFF. In nucleotides, the CDR3 is TGTGCCAGTAACATAGGGGGCGGAAACACTGAAGCTTTCTTT.

The chain carries TRBV27 and TRBJ2-7; perhaps TRBD2 as D (6 bases). Trimming took 2 bases from V and 3 from J, leaving 26 bases between them. Germline assignment: CDR1 MNHEY and CDR2 SMNVEV (reference sequence). The CDR3 is 19 residues long. The CDR3 sequence: CASSLHLPQGAGHDYEQYF. In nucleotides, the CDR3 is TGTGCCAGCAGTTTACACCTGCCCCAGGGAGCGGGTCATGACTACGAGCAGTACTTC.

The chain has TRBV13 and TRBJ2-1, with 9 bases lining up with TRBD1. Unmatched junction bases numbered 11, after V lost 1 base and J lost 4 bases. Germline V gene data show CDR1 as PRHDT and CDR2 as FYEKMQ (reference sequence). This CDR3 region has 18 residues. CDR3 loop: CASSLVFLRTGVYNEQFF. The CDR3 DNA reads TGTGCCAGCAGCTTAGTATTTCTTAGGACAGGGGTTTACAATGAGCAGTTCTTC.

V gene TRBV6-6 combines with J gene TRBJ1-1; the D is unclear. This CDR3 comprises 13 residues. Germline CDR1 and CDR2: MNHNY and SVGAGI (reference sequence). V dropped 2 bases and J dropped 1 base, with 5 bases sitting between them. Here the CDR3 DNA reads TGTGCCAGCAGTTACAGTGAGAACACTGAAGCTTTCTTT. Residues: CASSYSENTEAFF.

The chain employs TRBV6-1 and TRBJ2-1, with 8 nucleotides matching TRBD1. This CDR3 has 15 amino acids. The trim removed 5 bases at V and 6 bases at J, leaving 9 bases unmatched. Germline V gene sequence: CDR1 MNHNS, CDR2 SASEGT. This CDR3 reads CASSNQGAPGNEQFF. The CDR3 nucleotides are TGTGCCAGCAGTAATCAGGGGGCCCCGGGCAATGAGCAGTTCTTC.

J is TRBJ1-1 and V is TRBV7-8; the D is unclear. Germline V gene data show CDR1 as SGHVS and CDR2 as FQNEAQ. CDR3 length equals 14 residues. Deletions cut 4 bases from V and 1 base from J, with 10 bases between. CDR3 DNA sequence: TGTGCCAGCAGCTCGTATTGGGGGAACACTGAAGCTTTCTTT. It specifies CASSSYWGNTEAFF. The entire variable domain, with the rest obtained from reference TRBV7-8 and TRBJ1-1, is as follows: GAGVSQSPRYKVAKRGQDVALRCDPISGHVSLFWYQQALGQGPEFLTYFQNEAQLDKSGLPSDRFFAERPEGSVSTLKIQRTQQEDSAVYLCASSSYWGNTEAFFGQGTRLTVV.